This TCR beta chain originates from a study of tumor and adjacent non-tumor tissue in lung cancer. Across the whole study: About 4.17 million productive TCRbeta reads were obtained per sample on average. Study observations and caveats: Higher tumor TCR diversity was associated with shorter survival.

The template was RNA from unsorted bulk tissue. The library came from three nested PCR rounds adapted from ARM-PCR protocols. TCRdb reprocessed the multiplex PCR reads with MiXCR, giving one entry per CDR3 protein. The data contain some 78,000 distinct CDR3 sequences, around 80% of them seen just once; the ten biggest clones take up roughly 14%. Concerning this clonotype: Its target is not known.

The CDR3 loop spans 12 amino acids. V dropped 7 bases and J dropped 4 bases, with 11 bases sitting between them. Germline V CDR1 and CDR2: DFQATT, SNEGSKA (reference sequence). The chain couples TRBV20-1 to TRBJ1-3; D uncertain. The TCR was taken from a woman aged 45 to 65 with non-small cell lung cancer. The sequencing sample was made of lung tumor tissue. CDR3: CSVPVAGNTIYF. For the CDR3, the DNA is TGCAGTGTGCCGGTGGCAGGAAACACCATATATTTT.